A single sample gave rise to the 3 T cell receptor beta chains below, sequenced in a study of cytomegalovirus exposure and HLA in healthy donors. In the PCR, 60 Vbeta and 13 Jbeta primers were used. Repertoires were generated with immunoSEQ multiplex PCR, while TCRdb's copy carries only in-frame clones and drops some. The table has 95,000 to 100,000 clones, about 75% seen once. Sample: PBMCs. The receptors were sampled from a man aged 40-50 years in good health and CMV-seropositive.

The chain joins TRBV5-6 to TRBJ2-1; possibly TRBD2 for D (6 bases). The CDR3 extends over 16 amino acids. The germline V and J ends were trimmed by 3 bases and 6 bases, with 19 bases remaining between them. Germline lookup yields CDR1 SGHDT and CDR2 YYEEEE. CDR3 sequence reads: CASSYRAGTVSNEQFF. The DNA for the CDR3 is TGTGCCAGCAGCTATCGGGCCGGGACTGTCTCCAATGAGCAGTTCTTC.

The J gene is TRBJ1-1, the V gene TRBV25-1, with 10 bases lining up with TRBD1. Per germline, CDR1 MGHDK and CDR2 SYGVNS. Trimming took 3 bases from V and 4 from J; bases not matched to a gene: 14. This CDR3 has 18 amino acids. CDR3 amino acids: CASSDIGDRGFRSTEAFF. Here the CDR3 DNA reads TGTGCCAGCAGTGATATTGGGGACAGGGGCTTTCGTAGCACTGAAGCTTTCTTT.

The chain recombines TRBV19 with TRBJ2-3, with D unclear. Per the germline V gene, CDR1 is LNHDA and CDR2 is SQIVND (reference sequence). The CDR3 sequence is 15 residues long. V was trimmed by 6 bases and J by 5 bases, leaving 18 bases between them. The CDR3 coding sequence is TGTGCCAGTAGCACAATAGGCGGTCGAGGAGATACGCAGTATTTT. Translated: CASSTIGGRGDTQYF.